This T cell receptor beta chain was obtained from a study of human T cells and chemical hapten exposure (dated by TCRdb to about 2021). A note on the overall study: For sensitization, 2% DPC in acetone was applied to a 2 cm by 2 cm area of upper inner arm skin. Patients additionally received weekly therapeutic DPC doses to the scalp throughout the roughly 26-week study period. Patch testing on the upper back used Finn chambers containing 0.01% DPC, with scoring done after 6 days according to International Contact Dermatitis Research Group standards. The patient cohort, mostly female, included alopecia areata with under or over 50% scalp involvement, alopecia totalis and alopecia universalis. Libraries were combined into a pool for sequencing, and differences in TCR yield between samples came mainly from small differences in library volumes within the pool. In alopecia patients, the study followed how the peripheral blood TCR repertoire changed in vivo over primary and secondary sensitization to diphenylcyclopropenone (DPC), a hapten. Patient blood was sampled pre-sensitization (week 0) and at 2, 6 and about 24 weeks after DPC sensitization. For TCR sequencing, blood came from 25 to 35 alopecia patients at anywhere from one to four time points (pre-sensitization, 2, 6 and 24 weeks).

The CDR3 measures 18 amino acids from cysteine to phenylalanine. The sequence is cut down to CDR3 DNA, 54 bases in frame from base 1. CDR1 and CDR2 are read off the germline V gene (reference sequence) as LGHDT and YNNKEL. Here V drops 4 bases and J drops 0 bases, and the junction holds 13 bases not matched to any gene. Library generation was performed with RACE. Sequencing relied on a NextSeq 500. During library preparation, unique molecular identifiers were attached to individual cDNA molecules so that TCRs could be counted quantitatively and reproducibly. For every blood RNA sample, sequencing covered both the TCR alpha and TCR beta chains. As for the authors' bioinformatics: Samples had a median of 95,638 TCRs, with a range from roughly 20,000 to 690,600. V, J and CDR3 annotation of the TCR reads was carried out using the Decombinator software suite. For PS versus PT1 abundance plots, all samples were subsampled to the same number of TCRs (28,000). TCRs were defined as expanded if absent before sensitization and observed at least eight times at the 2-week time point. TCRdb's own reprocessing of the public reads used fastp at Q25 and MiXCR and kept productive beta chains. Each record represents a unique CDR3 protein, reported with the most common genes and DNA among its rows. The V and J calls reflect TCRdb's pipeline rather than the authors' work. In all, the sample holds approximately 260,000 distinct CDR3 sequences, and approximately 7.5% of those were seen once. Of the sample, about 1.1% is held by the ten largest clones.

This clonotype appeared a few times. Its target antigen remains unknown. No per-base quality is available; no much larger clone lies one base away. Summary of the overall study and its limitations: A positive correlation was found between the number of PT1 expanded TCRs and patch test score, with significance reached at thresholds 8, 16 and 32 but not 4. Alopecia, a presumed autoimmune disease, was present in all patients, so the immune response of the patients might differ from that of healthy individuals. No change with DPC sensitization was found in the number of TCRs above 1 in 1000 frequency, and no evidence of global repertoire structure alterations was found. After repeated subsampling, changes were observed in the strength of the expansion versus patch-test correlation and in the threshold at which the correlation became significant. Significantly more large CDR3 similarity clusters were formed by expanded TCRs than by pre-sensitization or healthy control sets, consistent with antigen-driven responses.

In the paper's terms, the time point label means: pre-sensitization, week 0. The treatment or condition label, as the study defines it: therapeutic diphenylcyclopropenone sensitization with weekly scalp DPC. Blood at each patch-test visit was drawn before the patch test was applied. Patients were eligible if aged 18 to 70, diagnosed with alopecia and judged suitable for DPC therapy, and pregnant patients were excluded. Total RNA was extracted from unfractionated whole blood that had been collected in Tempus Blood RNA tubes. The TCR originated in a man younger than 30 with alopecia areata. Some clones in this sample may be carry-over from other donors' samples. The rearranged chain carries TRBV3-1 and TRBJ2-7, and TRBD1 matches 9 of the central bases. The material sequenced was whole blood, taken in connection with sensitization to the hapten diphenylcyclopropenone (DPC). The DNA sequence is TGTGCCAGCAGCCCCGTCCCGGGACAGGGCCCCGGCTCCTACGAGCAGTACTTC. Its translation is CASSPVPGQGPGSYEQYF.